A single sample gave rise to the 30 T cell receptor beta chains below, sequenced in a study of shared clonotypes between healthy human individuals. This table comes from immunoSEQ multiplex PCR, and its TCRdb copy is limited to in-frame clones, with some not included. The sample lists 2,500,000 or so clones, over 85% seen once, with around 0.37% in the top ten. The specimen sequenced was naive CD4+ T cells from PBMCs. Subset described: CD45RA+ positively selected. Source of these receptors: a man aged 18 to 35 in good health. Some clones in this sample may be carry-over from other donors' samples.

V is TRBV28 and J is TRBJ2-7; D uncertain. CDR1 and CDR2 (germline): MDHEN, SYDVKM. Trimming cost V 2 bases and J 2 bases, with 13 bases left between them. This CDR3 comprises 15 residues. Here the CDR3 reads CASSLGRPQAYEQYF. The DNA for the CDR3 is TGTGCCAGCAGTTTAGGGCGCCCTCAAGCCTACGAGCAGTACTTC.

This CDR3 is CASSFDPTAVSPEQYF. In nucleotides, the CDR3 is TGTGCCAGCAGTTTCGACCCGACCGCAGTTTCCCCCGAGCAGTACTTC. The chain links TRBV27 to TRBJ2-7; D uncertain. CDR3 length equals 16 residues. Germline CDR1 MNHEY, CDR2 SMNVEV (reference sequence). V was cut by 3 bases and J by 6 bases, with 21 bases left in between.

The V gene is TRBV19, the J gene TRBJ1-1; D is uncertain. Trimming took off 9 bases at V and 5 bases at J, with 7 bases between the two ends. Germline assignment: CDR1 LNHDA and CDR2 SQIVND (reference sequence). This CDR3 spans 10 amino acids. The CDR3 spells CASGFTEAFF. Here the CDR3 DNA reads TGTGCCAGCGGATTTACTGAAGCTTTCTTT.

The chain links TRBV27 to TRBJ2-7, with 9 bases identical to TRBD1. CDR3 length: 17 residues. Looked up from germline, CDR1 is MNHEY and CDR2 is SMNVEV (reference sequence). V shed 5 bases and J 1 base; nucleotides not matched to a gene: 12. The CDR3 sequence is CASSAATGTGWSYEQYF. CDR3 bases: TGTGCCAGCAGTGCCGCGACCGGGACAGGGTGGTCCTACGAGCAGTACTTC.

This clone appeared once. The chain uses TRBV6-6 and TRBJ2-5; 9 nucleotides agree with TRBD1. CDR1 is MNHNY and CDR2 is SVGAGI in the germline V gene (reference sequence). The CDR3 is made up of 16 amino acids. V shed 7 bases and J 5 bases; nucleotides not matched to a gene: 14. CDR3 residues: CASKGDKDGTGETQYF. CDR3 DNA: TGTGCCAGCAAGGGAGACAAAGACGGGACAGGGGAGACCCAGTACTTC.

The chain combines TRBV4-1 with TRBJ2-3, with 10 bases that match TRBD2. In germline, CDR1 is MGHRA, CDR2 YSYEKL. V shed 4 bases and J 0 bases; nucleotides not matched to a gene: 4. This CDR3 is 16 amino acids long. The CDR3 nucleotides read TGCGCCAGCAGCCCCGGACTAGCGGAAAGCACAGATACGCAGTATTTT. Translating it yields CASSPGLAESTDTQYF.

This chain links TRBV6-1 with TRBJ2-1; D is possibly TRBD2 (7 bases). With 6 bases removed from V and 3 bases from J, the gap between germline ends came to 15 bases. The CDR3 has 15 residues. Germline V gene sequence: CDR1 MNHNS, CDR2 SASEGT. This CDR3 reads CASRSRGRVYNEQFF. CDR3 nucleotides: TGTGCCAGCAGGAGTAGGGGGAGGGTCTACAATGAGCAGTTCTTC.

The chain employs TRBV27 and TRBJ2-3, with TRBD2 as a possible D gene (6 bases). V lost 6 bases and J lost 2, with 18 bases in between. The CDR3 spans 16 residues. Germline lookup yields CDR1 MNHEY and CDR2 SMNVEV (reference sequence). Here the CDR3 reads CASRLQQTRHTDTQYF. The CDR3 nucleotides read TGTGCCAGCAGGCTTCAACAGACTAGACACACAGATACGCAGTATTTT.

This clone came up once. The chain is built from TRBV4-1 and TRBJ2-2, with 7 nucleotides matching TRBD2. CDR3 length: 16 residues. J was trimmed by 0 bases and V by 3 bases; bases with no gene match: 4. CDR1 MGHRA and CDR2 YSYEKL come from the germline V gene. The CDR3 protein is CASSQEGTTNTGELFF. CDR3 sequence (DNA): TGCGCCAGCAGCCAGGAAGGGACTACGAACACCGGGGAGCTGTTTTTT.

The rearrangement links TRBV5-6 to TRBJ1-2; 8 bases align to TRBD1. The germline CDR1 and CDR2 sequences are SGHDT and YYEEEE. CDR3 length: 15 amino acids. V lost 0 bases to trimming and J lost 4 bases; unmatched junction nucleotides: 5. The CDR3 protein is CASSLARGLGYGYTF. CDR3 bases: TGTGCCAGCAGCTTGGCCAGGGGGCTGGGCTATGGCTACACCTTC.

The CDR3 here is CSVGQGLFGELFF. Here the CDR3 DNA reads TGCAGCGTCGGGCAGGGGCTGTTCGGGGAGCTGTTTTTT. The chain couples TRBV29-1 to TRBJ2-2; a possible D gene is TRBD1 (6 bases). The CDR3 is 13 amino acids. In germline, CDR1 is SQVTM, CDR2 ANQGSEA. V was clipped by 6 bases and J by 7 bases, with 15 bases between them.

This chain links TRBV13 with TRBJ2-4; 8 nucleotides align to TRBD1. The CDR3 covers 13 residues. With V trimmed by 4 bases and J by 8 bases, 4 bases remained unmatched. From germline, CDR1 is PRHDT and CDR2 FYEKMQ (reference sequence). The CDR3 nucleotides read TGTGCCAGCAGCTCGGACAGGGTTGACATTCAGTACTTC. Encoded protein: CASSSDRVDIQYF.

This chain joins TRBV7-2 and TRBJ2-1, with 13 bases fitting TRBD2. The CDR3 is 15 residues long. The germline V gene has CDR1 SGHTA and CDR2 FQGNSA. V was clipped by 8 bases and J by 8 bases; unmatched bases: 9. The chain's CDR3 is CASGRLAGGLYEQFF. The CDR3, as DNA: TGTGCCAGCGGGCGACTAGCGGGAGGTTTGTATGAGCAGTTCTTC.

The rearrangement links TRBV28 to TRBJ2-1; 15 nucleotides match TRBD2. V trimming: 6 bases; J trimming: 3 bases; junction bases outside the gene matches: 0. Germline CDR1 MDHEN, CDR2 SYDVKM. This CDR3 has 15 residues. The CDR3 sequence: CASRGLAGGYNEQFF. The CDR3 DNA sequence: TGTGCCAGCAGGGGACTAGCGGGAGGCTACAATGAGCAGTTCTTC.

The chain recombines TRBV5-5 with TRBJ1-2; D gene ambiguous. The CDR3 length is 13 residues. Germline V gives CDR1 SGHKS, CDR2 YYEKEE (reference sequence). The V and J ends lost 0 bases and 8 bases respectively, with 11 bases between them. CDR3 coding DNA: TGTGCCAGCAGCTTGGCCGGGTTCGAAGGCTACACCTTC. Amino acids: CASSLAGFEGYTF.

The rearrangement joins TRBV15 to TRBJ1-2; D gene ambiguous. Germline lookup yields CDR1 LNHNV and CDR2 YYDKDF (reference sequence). The V and J ends lost 4 bases and 0 bases respectively, with 9 bases between them. This CDR3 comprises 14 residues. The CDR3: CATSIGPTNYGYTF. CDR3 sequence (DNA): TGTGCCACCAGCATAGGGCCTACTAACTATGGCTACACCTTC.

On this clone itself: Other DNA variants within this sample encode the same CDR3. The rearrangement links TRBV7-9 to TRBJ1-3; D unclear. This CDR3 region has 14 residues. V was trimmed by 2 bases and J by 4 bases, leaving 9 bases between them. Germline CDR1 is SEHNR and CDR2 is FQNEAQ (reference sequence). DNA of the CDR3: TGTGCCAGCAGCTTACAAGGATCCGGAAACACCATATATTTT. Translation: CASSLQGSGNTIYF.

The J gene is TRBJ2-1, the V gene TRBV5-1; 9 bases fit TRBD1. J gave up 2 bases and V 1 base, and 4 bases lay outside the gene matches. Germline values: CDR1 SGHRS, CDR2 YFSETQ. The CDR3 covers 16 residues. CDR3 bases: TGCGCCAGCAGCTTGTTGACAGGGGGAACCTACAATGAGCAGTTCTTC. Protein sequence: CASSLLTGGTYNEQFF.

The chain is built from TRBV29-1 and TRBJ2-2; 7 bases align to TRBD1. This CDR3 is 16 amino acids long. Germline lookup yields CDR1 SQVTM and CDR2 ANQGSEA. V lost 4 bases to trimming and J lost 4 bases; unmatched junction nucleotides: 12. The CDR3 region has the DNA TGCAGCGTTGGACAGGGCCCCGGTGCAGGCACCGGGGAGCTGTTTTTT. This encodes CSVGQGPGAGTGELFF.

With respect to this clone: Other DNA sequences in the same sample also yield this CDR3. This chain joins TRBV5-1 and TRBJ2-1; D gene ambiguous. V was trimmed by 0 bases and J by 4 bases, leaving 8 bases between them. The CDR3 sequence is 14 residues long. Germline values: CDR1 SGHRS, CDR2 YFSETQ. The CDR3 sequence: CASSLVPGYNEQFF. The CDR3 DNA reads TGCGCCAGCAGCTTGGTCCCAGGTTACAATGAGCAGTTCTTC.

The chain carries TRBV18 and TRBJ1-2; maybe TRBD1 (5 bases). The length of the CDR3 is 15 residues. Germline-derived CDR1 and CDR2 are KGHSH and LQKENI. Between the trimmed V and J ends, which lost 2 bases and 4 bases, there was a span of 14 bases. The CDR3, as DNA: TGTGCCAGCTCACCAGGGGCAGCCGATTTCTATGGCTACACCTTC. Its translation is CASSPGAADFYGYTF. Filled out from reference TRBV18 and TRBJ1-2, the complete variable domain reads NAGVMQNPRHLVRRRGQEARLRCSPMKGHSHVYWYRQLPEEGLKFMVYLQKENIIDESGMPKERFSAEFPKEGPSILRIQQVVRGDSAAYFCASSPGAADFYGYTFGSGTRLTVV.

The chain joins TRBV18 to TRBJ2-1; no reliable D call. This CDR3 is built from 16 residues. Germline V gene lookup returns CDR1 KGHSH and CDR2 LQKENI. The germline V and J ends were trimmed by 0 bases and 6 bases, with 15 bases remaining between them. The CDR3 protein is CASSPPSRYGRNEQFF. The CDR3, as DNA: TGTGCCAGCTCACCACCTTCTAGGTATGGGCGCAATGAGCAGTTCTTC.

The J gene is TRBJ2-1, the V gene TRBV6-1; no reliable D call. Trimming removed 4 bases at V and 0 bases at J, with 10 bases between. Germline loops: CDR1 MNHNS, CDR2 SASEGT. CDR3 length equals 15 residues. The CDR3 DNA follows: TGTGCCAGCAGTGCGACTCCTAGCTCCTACAATGAGCAGTTCTTC. Protein sequence: CASSATPSSYNEQFF.

The chain links TRBV19 to TRBJ1-3, with D unresolved. The length of the CDR3 is 15 residues. The V and J ends lost 7 bases and 4 bases respectively, with 17 bases between them. Per the germline V gene, CDR1 is LNHDA and CDR2 is SQIVND (reference sequence). The chain's CDR3 is CASKTDLRPGNTIYF. In nucleotides, the CDR3 is TGTGCCAGTAAAACGGACCTCCGTCCCGGAAACACCATATATTTT.

The V call is TRBV6-5, the J call TRBJ2-7, with D hard to call. The germline V gene has CDR1 MNHEY and CDR2 SVGAGI. Deletions cut 6 bases from V and 3 bases from J, with 9 bases between. The CDR3 spans 12 residues. CDR3 protein: CASRTLGYEQYF. The CDR3 DNA reads as TGTGCCAGCAGGACACTTGGCTACGAGCAGTACTTC.

The chain couples TRBV27 to TRBJ2-1; D is uncertain. Germline-derived CDR1 and CDR2 are MNHEY and SMNVEV (reference sequence). The CDR3 length is 15 residues. Trimming removed 6 bases from V and 0 bases from J, with 12 bases in between. The CDR3 here is CASSRGLSSYNEQFF. CDR3 coding DNA: TGTGCCAGCAGCAGAGGCCTTAGCTCCTACAATGAGCAGTTCTTC.

The gene calls are TRBV25-1 and TRBJ1-1; possibly TRBD1 for D (5 bases). The CDR3 spans 14 residues. Trimming removed 5 bases at V and 0 bases at J, with 10 bases between. Germline CDR1 and CDR2: MGHDK and SYGVNS. The CDR3 region has the DNA TGTGCCAGCAGTTCGGCAGGGATGAACACTGAAGCTTTCTTT. The encoded protein is CASSSAGMNTEAFF.

This clone was seen once. This same CDR3 is encoded by further DNA sequences in the sample. The V gene is TRBV7-2, the J gene TRBJ2-5; 10 nucleotides align to TRBD1. Trimming cost V 0 bases and J 3 bases; bases outside gene matches: 1. CDR1 is SGHTA, CDR2 FQGNSA, per germline. This CDR3 has 15 residues. CDR3 bases: TGTGCCAGCAGCTTAGCGGGGACAGGGGAAGAGACCCAGTACTTC. It specifies CASSLAGTGEETQYF.

This clone was seen a handful of times. The V and J genes are TRBV28 and TRBJ1-1; no clear D gene. V lost 6 bases, J lost 4 bases, and 6 bases lay in between. The CDR3 sequence is 11 residues long. In germline, CDR1 is MDHEN, CDR2 SYDVKM. CDR3 sequence (DNA): TGTGCCAGCAGGGCATTCACTGAAGCTTTCTTT. Translated: CASRAFTEAFF.

This CDR3 is CASSQSQGATNSPLHF. CDR3 sequence (DNA): TGCGCCAGCAGCCAGAGTCAGGGGGCCACTAATTCACCCCTCCACTTT. The chain combines TRBV4-1 with TRBJ1-6, with 8 bases fitting TRBD1. The length of the CDR3 is 16 residues. Losses at the gene ends were 3 bases for V and 6 bases for J; bases not matched to a gene: 7. CDR1 is MGHRA, CDR2 YSYEKL, per germline.